This T cell receptor (beta chain) derives from a study of CD8 T cells in cerebrospinal fluid in Alzheimer's disease. Study context: Plate-based nested PCR sequencing and droplet-based sequencing measured CSF T cell clonal expansion.

CSF cells underwent 10X single-cell V(D)J and 5' gene-expression profiling. TCRdb reprocessed the 10x single-cell sequencing reads and stores each CDR3 protein as one record, lacking DNA. Its listing shows 1,100 to 1,500 distinct CDR3 sequences. The CDR3 consists of 14 residues. Germline CDR1 KGHSH, CDR2 LQKENI. V usage is TRBV18 and J usage is TRBJ1-1. Sequenced input: cerebrospinal fluid. This receptor was obtained from a human donor with mild cognitive impairment. The CDR3 spells CASSLQIGNTEAFF.